The rows below give T cell receptor beta chains drawn from one sample of a study of vaccination and CD4 T cells after COVID-19. MiXCR was run by TCRdb on the PCR reads, yielding one entry per CDR3 protein. The sample has 26,000 or so distinct CDR3 sequences, approximately 39% seen once; the top ten hold approximately 7.5%. Their antigens remain unidentified. What was sequenced was CD4+ T cells from blood, cultured in vitro. These receptors all come from a human donor who had recovered from COVID-19. Both conserved end residues are part of each CDR3. The D gene is left open where the match is weak. Clone size is stated in some rows and not others, as once, few, many or a class when expanded.

D	J	V	size	DNA	CDR3
NA	TRBJ2-1	TRBV11-3	NA	TGTGCCAGCAGCGGGAGGGGGGGACTCCTTCTCTACAATGAGCAGTTCTTC	CASSGRGGLLLYNEQFF
TRBD2	TRBJ2-7	TRBV7-6	few	TGTGCCAGCAGCTCATCGGGGGGGGGTCCCTACGAGCAGTACTTC	CASSSSGGGPYEQYF
TRBD2	TRBJ2-2	TRBV5-4	NA	TGTGCCAGCAGCTTGCAGGCTAGCGGGAGCCCCGGGGAGCTGTTTTTT	CASSLQASGSPGELFF
NA	TRBJ1-1	TRBV20-1	few	TGCAGTGCTAGAAGGGAGGGCATGAACACTGAAGCTTTCTTT	CSARREGMNTEAFF
NA	TRBJ1-2	TRBV28	NA	TGTGCCAGCAGACCGGAGGGGGTAGCTAACTATGGCTACACCTTC	CASRPEGVANYGYTF
TRBD2	TRBJ2-1	TRBV11-3	NA	TGTGCCAGCAGGCAACTTCTAGCGGGGACTTACAATGAGCAGTTCTTC	CASRQLLAGTYNEQFF
NA	TRBJ2-7	TRBV6-1	NA	TGTGCCAGCAGTGAAGCGCAGTTTCAGGGAAGGGTCGAGCAGTACTTC	CASSEAQFQGRVEQYF
NA	TRBJ1-1	TRBV14	NA	TGTGCCAGCAGCCAAAGTCTCAGGGGTACTGAAGCTTTCTTT	CASSQSLRGTEAFF
NA	TRBJ1-6	TRBV11-3	NA	TGTGCCAGCAGCCTGACAGGTTATAATTCACCCCTCCACTTT	CASSLTGYNSPLHF
NA	TRBJ2-5	TRBV6-1	NA	TGTGCCAGCAGTAACAGGGGGGGGAAAGAGACCCAGTACTTC	CASSNRGGKETQYF
TRBD2	TRBJ2-1	TRBV6-1	NA	TGTGCCAGCAGCCTAACTAGCGGTGAGCAGTTCTTC	CASSLTSGEQFF
TRBD1	TRBJ1-1	TRBV20-1	NA	TGCAGTGCTAGACCAACGGACAGGGGGAACACTGAAGCTTTCTTT	CSARPTDRGNTEAFF
NA	TRBJ2-5	TRBV9	NA	TGTGCCAGCAGCCCGAGAATTGACGAGACCCAGTACTTC	CASSPRIDETQYF
NA	TRBJ2-1	TRBV7-9	few	TGTGCCAGCACCCCGGGGCCCTACAATGAGCAGTTCTTC	CASTPGPYNEQFF
NA	TRBJ2-7	TRBV19	few	TGTGCCAGTAGGCCGACCGGGACAACACGCTCCTACGAGCAGTACTTC	CASRPTGTTRSYEQYF
TRBD1	TRBJ1-6	TRBV5-1	NA	TGCGCCAGCAGCTCCCCTGGACAGGGGAATTCACCCCTCCACTTT	CASSSPGQGNSPLHF
TRBD1	TRBJ1-5	TRBV6-2/TRBV6-3	NA	TGTGCCAGCAGGCAGACAGGGGGCTACAATCAGCCCCAGCATTTT	CASRQTGGYNQPQHF
TRBD1	TRBJ2-6	TRBV7-8	NA	TGTGCCAGCAGCTCTAATCCGGGACAGCTAAGCTCTGGGGCCAACGTCCTGACTTTC	CASSSNPGQLSSGANVLTF
TRBD2	TRBJ2-1	TRBV20-1	NA	TGCAGTGCTCCTCAAGCGGGAGTTAAAAATGAGCAGTTCTTC	CSAPQAGVKNEQFF
NA	TRBJ2-1	TRBV6-1	NA	TGTGCCAGCAGTACGTCTCTAAACAATGAGCAGTTCTTC	CASSTSLNNEQFF
TRBD1	TRBJ2-1	TRBV28	NA	TGTGCCAGCAGTTCCTCCGGGACAGGGTCTAATGAGCAGTTCTTC	CASSSSGTGSNEQFF
NA	TRBJ1-2	TRBV20-1	NA	TGCAGTGCGAGCCGGGGCGGGAACTATGGCTACACCTTC	CSASRGGNYGYTF
NA	TRBJ1-5	TRBV4-1	NA	TGCGCCAGCAGCCAAGTGGGGGGGGGTGTGTTTAGTCAGCCCCAGCATTTT	CASSQVGGGVFSQPQHF
NA	TRBJ1-5	TRBV19	NA	TGTGCCAGTAGACACCGAGGGAGCAATCAGCCCCAGCATTTT	CASRHRGSNQPQHF
NA	TRBJ1-1	TRBV20-1	few	TGCAGTGCTAGAGAAGACATGAACACTGAAGCTTTCTTT	CSAREDMNTEAFF
NA	TRBJ2-3	TRBV7-2	few	TGTGCCAGCACTTCAGGACTAACAGATACGCAGTATTTT	CASTSGLTDTQYF
TRBD2	TRBJ2-1	TRBV2	NA	TGTGCCAGCAGCCATACCGGGACTAGTTTACACAATGAGCAGTTCTTC	CASSHTGTSLHNEQFF
NA	TRBJ2-3	TRBV28	few	TGTGCCAGCAGTCTGTCCGGCCCATATCGCACAGATACGCAGTATTTT	CASSLSGPYRTDTQYF
TRBD1	TRBJ1-5	TRBV14	NA	TGTGCCAGCAGCCCCCACAGGGGTGGCCAGCCCCAGCATTTT	CASSPHRGGQPQHF
TRBD1	TRBJ2-1	TRBV20-1	NA	TGCAGTGCTAGAGATCCCGGGACAGGCCAGTACAATGAGCAGTTCTTC	CSARDPGTGQYNEQFF
NA	TRBJ2-1	TRBV20-1	NA	TGCAGTGCTAGTGCCTTTGCCCCGACTACCGATGAGCAGTTCTTC	CSASAFAPTTDEQFF
TRBD2	TRBJ2-3	TRBV24-1	NA	TGTGCCACCAGTGATCCCATCCCACTAGCGTCATCTAGCACAGATACGCAGTATTTT	CATSDPIPLASSSTDTQYF